Following are 32 T cell receptor beta chains from one sample sequenced in a study of cytomegalovirus exposure and HLA in healthy donors. The PCR was carried out with 60 Vbeta primers and 13 Jbeta primers. The assay was immunoSEQ multiplex PCR, and TCRdb's table has in-frame clones only and misses some. The table records around 94,000 clones, 75% to 90% of them present only once. The sequencing sample was made of PBMCs. The receptors derive from a man in his forties in good health and CMV-seronegative.

This rearrangement joins TRBV27 to TRBJ1-2; 9 nucleotides agree with TRBD1. With V trimmed by 6 bases and J by 1 base, 15 bases remained unmatched. This CDR3 has 18 amino acids. CDR1 is MNHEY and CDR2 is SMNVEV in the germline V gene (reference sequence). The CDR3 coding sequence is TGTGCCAGCAGCAAACTGGGGGCTGGACAGGGGAATAACTATGGCTACACCTTC. It translates to CASSKLGAGQGNNYGYTF.

V and J are TRBV19 and TRBJ1-2; D is uncertain. V was clipped by 3 bases and J by 4 bases, with 18 bases between them. The germline gives CDR1 LNHDA, CDR2 SQIVND (reference sequence). This CDR3 spans 16 amino acids. Written as DNA, the CDR3 is TGTGCCAGTAGTATTGTAGATCCTTCACTAGGCTATGGCTACACCTTC. Translation: CASSIVDPSLGYGYTF.

The rearrangement links TRBV7-8 to TRBJ1-2; possible D gene TRBD1, 6 bases. V lost 4 bases, J lost 0 bases, and 12 bases lay in between. The CDR3 has 15 residues. Germline CDR1 is SGHVS and CDR2 is FQNEAQ. CDR3 protein: CASSSSTGSNYGYTF. The CDR3 region has the DNA TGTGCCAGCAGCTCGTCGACAGGATCTAACTATGGCTACACCTTC.

With regard to this clone: The final CDR3 position lacks the conserved phenylalanine or tryptophan, pointing to a likely read error. The V call is TRBV4-1, the J call TRBJ1-2; TRBD1 matches at 7 bases. Germline CDR1 reads MGHRA; CDR2 reads YSYEKL. After removal of 7 bases from V and 7 bases from J, the junction contained 15 bases not matched to a gene. The CDR3 spans 15 residues. This CDR3 reads CASNPTTTGPSGYTL. The CDR3 DNA reads as TGCGCCAGCAACCCCACAACGACAGGGCCGAGTGGCTACACCCTC.

The chain couples TRBV4-1 to TRBJ2-4, with D perhaps TRBD2 (6 bases). The CDR3 length is 19 residues. The V and J ends lost 1 base and 0 bases respectively, with 19 bases between them. CDR1 MGHRA and CDR2 YSYEKL come from the germline V gene. The chain's CDR3 is CASSQGGVPGRLAKNIQYF. In DNA form, the CDR3 reads TGCGCCAGCAGCCAAGGGGGGGTACCCGGTCGCCTAGCCAAAAACATTCAGTACTTC.

The chain has TRBV18 and TRBJ1-5; the D gene is possibly TRBD1 (5 bases). Trimming stripped 3 bases from V and 4 bases from J, with 13 bases between. The CDR3 has 15 residues. Germline V gene sequence: CDR1 KGHSH, CDR2 LQKENI. CDR3 amino acids: CASSPLRDSNQPQHF. CDR3 coding DNA: TGTGCCAGCTCACCTCTCCGGGACTCTAATCAGCCCCAGCATTTT.

The chain uses TRBV5-4 and TRBJ2-4; TRBD2 matches 8 bases. From germline, CDR1 is SGHNT and CDR2 YYREEE (reference sequence). V trimming: 0 bases; J trimming: 8 bases; junction bases outside the gene matches: 7. The CDR3 runs 15 residues. Written as DNA, the CDR3 is TGTGCCAGCAGCTTGGAGGCCGGGGGGGCAGACATTCAGTACTTC. The encoded protein is CASSLEAGGADIQYF.

The J gene is TRBJ1-2, the V gene TRBV6-1; D is perhaps TRBD1 (5 bases). Trimming removed 4 bases from V and 0 bases from J, with 12 bases in between. Germline V CDR1 and CDR2: MNHNS, SASEGT. The CDR3 has 15 residues. CDR3 coding DNA: TGTGCCAGCAGTGTAAGCCAGGGAACTAACTATGGCTACACCTTC. It specifies CASSVSQGTNYGYTF.

The gene calls are TRBV19 and TRBJ2-1; TRBD2 matches at 8 bases. The CDR3 has 16 amino acids. V shed 4 bases, J shed 4 bases, and the junction held 9 bases outside the gene matches. Germline loops: CDR1 LNHDA, CDR2 SQIVND (reference sequence). CDR3 sequence reads: CASSRRAGALYNEQFF. DNA of the CDR3: TGTGCCAGTAGTAGACGAGCGGGGGCCCTTTACAATGAGCAGTTCTTC.

The gene calls are TRBV5-4 and TRBJ2-1; D unresolved. This CDR3 comprises 13 residues. The germline V gene encodes CDR1 SGHNT and CDR2 YYREEE (reference sequence). Between the trimmed V and J ends, which lost 0 bases and 6 bases, there was a span of 7 bases. The CDR3 DNA reads TGTGCCAGCAGCTTGGCGGCGGTCAATGAGCAGTTCTTC. Encoded protein: CASSLAAVNEQFF.

The chain couples TRBV5-4 to TRBJ1-6; D not resolved. V lost 0 bases and J 0 bases, leaving 7 bases between the germline ends. This CDR3 spans 16 amino acids. Germline V CDR1 and CDR2: SGHNT, YYREEE (reference sequence). CDR3 residues: CASSLDSSSYNSPLHF. CDR3 bases: TGTGCCAGCAGCTTGGACTCGAGCTCCTATAATTCACCCCTCCACTTT.

In its sample, this clone was seen a few times. The genes are TRBV5-4 and TRBJ1-1; D perhaps matches TRBD1 (5 bases). The CDR3 extends over 14 amino acids. V lost 1 base to trimming and J lost 4 bases, with 11 bases between them. Germline V gene sequence: CDR1 SGHNT, CDR2 YYREEE (reference sequence). The CDR3 spells CASSLNAGTTEAFF. CDR3 bases: TGTGCCAGCAGCTTGAACGCGGGGACCACTGAAGCTTTCTTT.

Only one count was recorded for this clone. The chain employs TRBV5-1 and TRBJ2-2; no reliable D call. The CDR3 consists of 15 residues. Deletions cut 0 bases from V and 7 bases from J, with 13 bases between. Germline lookup yields CDR1 SGHRS and CDR2 YFSETQ. The CDR3 region has the DNA TGCGCCAGCAGCTTGGGAAATAGCAGCAGCGGGGAGCTGTTTTTT. Its protein product is CASSLGNSSSGELFF.

V gene TRBV7-2 combines with J gene TRBJ2-5, with D possibly matching TRBD1 (5 bases). TRBJ2-7 explains the end of the DNA better; the J call may be wrong. CDR1 is SGHTA, CDR2 FQGNSA, per germline. The CDR3 extends over 14 amino acids. CDR3 residues: CASSLAGQNYEQYF. In nucleotides, the CDR3 is TGTGCCAGCAGCTTAGCGGGGCAGAACTACGAGCAGTACTTC.

The gene calls are TRBV9 and TRBJ1-2; D uncertain. With 4 bases removed from V and 4 bases from J, the gap between germline ends came to 14 bases. The germline V gene encodes CDR1 SGDLS and CDR2 YYNGEE. CDR3 length: 14 amino acids. In DNA, the CDR3 is TGTGCCAGCAGCTCCCCGGGGAGGGTCTATGGCTACACCTTC. This translates into CASSSPGRVYGYTF.

The J gene is TRBJ1-6, the V gene TRBV10-3; 7 bases agree with TRBD1. Unmatched junction bases numbered 10, after V lost 3 bases and J lost 8 bases. CDR3 size: 16 residues. From germline, CDR1 is ENHRY and CDR2 SYGVKD. CDR3 sequence (DNA): TGTGCCATCAGTGACAGGGGGAAGACCCCTGATTCACCCCTCCACTTT. Its protein is CAISDRGKTPDSPLHF.

This clone was observed once. J is TRBJ2-7 and V is TRBV6-5; unclear D gene. The germline V and J ends were trimmed by 0 bases and 4 bases, with 13 bases remaining between them. CDR3 size: 15 residues. Germline V gene lookup returns CDR1 MNHEY and CDR2 SVGAGI. CDR3 residues: CASSYSRLWSYEQYF. The DNA of the CDR3 is TGTGCCAGCAGTTACTCAAGGTTATGGAGTTACGAGCAGTACTTC.

The chain links TRBV6-6 to TRBJ1-1, with TRBD1 matching 7 bases. V gave up 6 bases and J gave up 0 bases; unmatched junction bases: 10. The CDR3 is 16 amino acids. Germline assignment: CDR1 MNHNY and CDR2 SVGAGI (reference sequence). DNA for the CDR3: TGTGCCAGCAGGTATCCCGGACAGGAGCTGAACACTGAAGCTTTCTTT. This encodes CASRYPGQELNTEAFF.

The J gene is TRBJ2-3, the V gene TRBV4-1; TRBD1 matches 7 bases. The germline V gene encodes CDR1 MGHRA and CDR2 YSYEKL. This CDR3 has 16 amino acids. J was trimmed by 3 bases and V by 3 bases; bases with no gene match: 9. The CDR3 region is CASSHGGQLVTDTQYF. The CDR3, as DNA: TGCGCCAGCAGCCATGGGGGACAGCTTGTTACAGATACGCAGTATTTT.

The V and J genes are TRBV29-1 and TRBJ1-3, with 7 bases matching TRBD1. The V segment lost 4 bases and the J segment 3 bases; nucleotides outside the gene matches: 0. CDR1 and CDR2 (germline): SQVTM, ANQGSEA. The CDR3 runs 12 residues. DNA for the CDR3: TGCAGCGTTGGGGACAGTGGAAACACCATATATTTT. Its protein product is CSVGDSGNTIYF.

In its sample, this clone was seen a few times. The genes are TRBV13 and TRBJ2-3, with 11 bases fitting TRBD2. Germline-derived CDR1 and CDR2 are PRHDT and FYEKMQ (reference sequence). V lost 4 bases and J lost 7; bases outside the gene matches: 19. CDR3 size: 19 residues. In nucleotides, the CDR3 is TGTGCCAGCAGCTCTCCCTTATATAGCGGGGGGGGGAGCGGATATACGCAGTATTTT. This translates into CASSSPLYSGGGSGYTQYF.

CDR3 sequence (DNA): TGTGCCAGTAGTTCGCCCCCAGGGGAGCAGTACTTC. Translated, it gives CASSSPPGEQYF. V gene TRBV19 combines with J gene TRBJ2-7, with D possibly matching TRBD1 (5 bases). The germline V and J ends were trimmed by 5 bases and 7 bases, with 12 bases remaining between them. CDR1 LNHDA and CDR2 SQIVND come from the germline V gene (reference sequence). CDR3 length: 12 residues. Full variable domain (missing parts from reference TRBV19 and TRBJ2-7): DGGITQSPKYLFRKEGQNVTLSCEQNLNHDAMYWYRQDPGQGLRLIYYSQIVNDFQKGDIAEGYSVSREKKESFPLTVTSAQKNPTAFYLCASSSPPGEQYFGPGTRLTVT.

The J gene is TRBJ2-3, the V gene TRBV11-2; a possible D gene is TRBD2 (6 bases). V lost 7 bases and J 5 bases, leaving 10 bases between the germline ends. Germline values: CDR1 SGHAT, CDR2 FQNNGV. The CDR3 covers 12 residues. The CDR3, as DNA: TGTGCCAGCACCAAGGAGGGAGATACGCAGTATTTT. Encoded protein: CASTKEGDTQYF.

This chain connects TRBV5-1 to TRBJ2-7, with D possibly matching TRBD1 (6 bases). This CDR3 comprises 13 residues. V was cut by 4 bases and J by 3 bases, with 11 bases left in between. The germline CDR1 and CDR2 sequences are SGHRS and YFSETQ. The CDR3 reads CASSRTDYYEQYF. The DNA of the CDR3 is TGCGCCAGCAGCCGGACAGATTACTACGAGCAGTACTTC.

The rearrangement uses TRBV25-1 and TRBJ2-7, with D perhaps TRBD2 (6 bases). The CDR3 length is 14 residues. The germline CDR1 and CDR2 sequences are MGHDK and SYGVNS. Trimming removed 5 bases at V and 2 bases at J, with 13 bases between. CDR3 nucleotide sequence: TGTGCCAGCAGTTCCCGGGACTGGCCCTACGAGCAGTACTTC. It encodes CASSSRDWPYEQYF.

This clone has only one observation. The chain recombines TRBV5-4 with TRBJ1-2; D is perhaps TRBD1 (5 bases). V gave up 0 bases and J gave up 0 bases, with 6 bases separating them. Germline values: CDR1 SGHNT, CDR2 YYREEE (reference sequence). The CDR3 is 14 amino acids. Here the CDR3 reads CASSLATANYGYTF. CDR3 coding DNA: TGTGCCAGCAGCTTGGCGACAGCTAACTATGGCTACACCTTC. Filled out from reference TRBV5-4 and TRBJ1-2, the complete variable domain reads ETGVTQSPTHLIKTRGQQVTLRCSSQSGHNTVSWYQQALGQGPQFIFQYYREEENGRGNFPPRFSGLQFPNYSSELNVNALELDDSALYLCASSLATANYGYTFGSGTRLTVV.

The chain recombines TRBV6-6 with TRBJ2-2; 8 positions match TRBD2. The V and J ends lost 0 bases and 5 bases, in that order; junction bases with no gene match: 2. Germline V gives CDR1 MNHNY, CDR2 SVGAGI (reference sequence). The CDR3 is 15 amino acids. CDR3 sequence: CASSYSGGGTGELFF. In DNA form, the CDR3 reads TGTGCCAGCAGTTACTCTGGCGGGGGGACCGGGGAGCTGTTTTTT.

This clone has a single count. The chain joins TRBV6-4 to TRBJ2-2; TRBD2 matches at 7 bases. The germline CDR1 and CDR2 sequences are MRHNA and SNTAGT. Germline trimming cut 2 bases from V and 0 bases from J; bases unmatched to any gene: 3. The CDR3 has 16 residues. In DNA form, the CDR3 reads TGTGCCAGCAGTGACATGGGGGGGACGAACACCGGGGAGCTGTTTTTT. It translates to CASSDMGGTNTGELFF.

The chain's CDR3 is CASSPLTGQLNSPLHF. CDR3 DNA: TGTGCCAGCTCACCACTAACCGGACAGCTAAATTCACCCCTCCACTTT. The chain links TRBV18 to TRBJ1-6, with D maybe TRBD1 (6 bases). The CDR3 is 16 amino acids. Per the germline V gene, CDR1 is KGHSH and CDR2 is LQKENI. V lost 1 base to trimming and J lost 7 bases, with 14 bases between them.

This clone was counted once. The chain recombines TRBV2 with TRBJ1-2; 7 nucleotides line up with TRBD1. CDR3 size: 14 residues. V was clipped by 6 bases and J by 2 bases; unmatched bases: 6. Germline CDR1 SNHLY, CDR2 FYNNEI. The CDR3 spells CASRAGTANYGYTF. CDR3 DNA: TGTGCCAGCAGAGCCGGGACAGCGAACTATGGCTACACCTTC. Supplemented by reference TRBV2 and TRBJ1-2, the full variable domain reads EPEVTQTPSHQVTQMGQEVILRCVPISNHLYFYWYRQILGQKVEFLVSFYNNEISEKSEIFDDQFSVERPDGSNFTLKIRSTKLEDSAMYFCASRAGTANYGYTFGSGTRLTVV.

This clone was observed a handful of times. The rearrangement links TRBV5-5 to TRBJ2-1, with 9 bases identical to TRBD2. The CDR3 runs to 16 residues. J was trimmed by 7 bases and V by 0 bases; bases with no gene match: 8. CDR1 is SGHKS and CDR2 is YYEKEE in the germline V gene (reference sequence). The CDR3 here is CASSLDSGGSWNEQFF. CDR3 sequence (DNA): TGTGCCAGCAGCTTGGATAGCGGGGGATCCTGGAATGAGCAGTTCTTC.

The CDR3 loop is CASQQGPSHTEAFF. The CDR3 DNA reads as TGTGCCAGCCAACAGGGGCCCTCCCACACTGAAGCTTTCTTT. The rearrangement links TRBV7-3 to TRBJ1-1; 7 bases map to TRBD1. Trimming cost V 8 bases and J 3 bases; bases outside gene matches: 9. CDR3 length: 14 residues. In germline, CDR1 is SGHTA, CDR2 FQGTGA.